In its sample, the clone carrying this TCR beta chain was seen many times. The antigen remains undetermined. Using immunoSEQ multiplex PCR, the repertoire was profiled, and TCRdb retains in-frame clones only, with some absent. The table records about 110,000 clones, 91% of them present only once. The data stem from a study of T cell responses to AZD1222 COVID-19 vaccine. V was pared by 6 bases and J by 3 bases, with 11 bases between. The CDR3 totals 13 residues. Overall study findings and caveats: Vaccination with two AZD1222 doses was followed by a rise in Spike-specific TCR breadth and depth. Repertoires were collected only later (after the peak T cell response had occurred).

The chain recombines TRBV12-3 or TRBV12-4 with TRBJ1-1; D remains unclear. This TCR came from an adult in good health. Source: peripheral blood, taken on day 0 of AZD1222 vaccination. For the CDR3, the DNA is TGTGCCAGCAGGTGGACCGACTACACTGAAGCTTTCTTT. Its protein product is CASRWTDYTEAFF.